This T cell receptor (beta chain) was sequenced in a study of T cell responses to AZD1222 COVID-19 vaccine. Overall study results and limits: Baseline seropositives among AZD1222 recipients totaled only 5 or 6.

On this clone: Its matching antigen is unknown.

CDR1 and CDR2 from the germline V gene are LGHNA and YNFKEQ. The V and J ends lost 1 base and 3 bases respectively, with 9 bases between them. CDR3 length: 14 residues. The repertoire was sequenced with immunoSEQ multiplex PCR; TCRdb's copy has only in-frame clones and lacks some. Of 97,000 or so clones in the sample, approximately 90% were seen once. Here the sequenced sample was peripheral blood, taken on day 0 of AZD1222 vaccination. This chain links TRBV4-2 with TRBJ2-5; D might be TRBD1 (5 bases). The receptor was derived from an adult in good health. The CDR3 region has the DNA TGTGCCAGCAGCCAAGGTACCAGGGAAGAGACCCAGTACTTC. Amino acids: CASSQGTREETQYF.